This T cell receptor beta chain was identified during a study of beta chain features in type 1 diabetes. Overall study results and limits: In every one of the four CD4+ subsets, TCRB CDR3s were moderately but significantly shorter in Type 1 diabetes patients. A greater similarity of naive, central memory and Treg TCRB repertoires was seen among patients than among healthy donors.

This CDR3 is 13 amino acids long. The V gene's germline CDR1 is SGHRS and CDR2 YFSETQ. The ends were cut back, 3 bases at V and 7 bases at J, with 13 bases in the middle. Of note for this clone: Its antigen is unidentified.

Blood was collected once per donor into heparin, averaging about 110 mL. Sequenced material consisted of expressed TCRB transcripts (all of the isolated RNA was reverse transcribed). Measured with immunoSEQ multiplex PCR; TCRdb has only the in-frame clones, and not every one. The sample holds around 250,000 clones, approximately 14% seen once. The V and J genes are TRBV5-1 and TRBJ1-2; D possibly corresponds to TRBD1 (6 bases). What was sequenced was naive CD4+ T cells from blood. The sequence came from a man aged 30 to 45 with type 1 diabetes. For the CDR3, the DNA is TGCGCCAGCAGCTCCTCGACAGGTAGTGGCTACACCTTC. Residues: CASSSSTGSGYTF.